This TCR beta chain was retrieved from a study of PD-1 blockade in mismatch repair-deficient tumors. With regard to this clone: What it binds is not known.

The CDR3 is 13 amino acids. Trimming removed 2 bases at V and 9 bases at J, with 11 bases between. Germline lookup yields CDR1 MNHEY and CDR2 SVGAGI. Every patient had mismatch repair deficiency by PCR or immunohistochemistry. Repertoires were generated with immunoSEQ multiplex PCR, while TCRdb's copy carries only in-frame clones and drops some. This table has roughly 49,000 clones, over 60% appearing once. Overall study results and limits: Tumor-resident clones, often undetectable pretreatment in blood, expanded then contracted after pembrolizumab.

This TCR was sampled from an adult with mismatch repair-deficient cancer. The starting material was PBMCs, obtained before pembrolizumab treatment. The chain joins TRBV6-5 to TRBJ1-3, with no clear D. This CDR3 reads CASSYPGGGTIYF. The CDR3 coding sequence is TGTGCCAGCAGTTACCCGGGTGGCGGCACCATATATTTT.